This paragraph reports one TCR beta chain. Its specificity is unknown. The sample originates from a study of response to subunit inactivated influenza vaccine. General study results and limits: New T cells are recruited in small numbers by each seasonal influenza vaccination, according to the authors' suggestion.

TCRdb passed the RT-PCR reads through MiXCR, listing each CDR3 protein once. The sample has around 500,000 distinct CDR3 sequences, roughly 9.7% seen once. Per the germline V gene, CDR1 is SGHDT and CDR2 is YYEEEE. There are 15 residues in the CDR3. V was clipped by 3 bases and J by 1 base, with 14 bases between them. The V call is TRBV5-6, the J call TRBJ2-7; D remains ambiguous. Sample: PBMCs from blood, taken roughly 48 days after vaccination. This sequence originates from a middle-aged man who received an inactivated influenza vaccine. In DNA, the CDR3 is TGTGCCAGCAGCTGGCGCCCTAGTGGTTCCTACGAGCAGTACTTC. Residues: CASSWRPSGSYEQYF. Variable domain in full (rest from reference TRBV5-6 and TRBJ2-7): DAGVTQSPTHLIKTRGQQVTLRCSPKSGHDTVSWYQQALGQGPQFIFQYYEEEERQRGNFPDRFSGHQFPNYSSELNVNALLLGDSALYLCASSWRPSGSYEQYFGPGTRLTVT.